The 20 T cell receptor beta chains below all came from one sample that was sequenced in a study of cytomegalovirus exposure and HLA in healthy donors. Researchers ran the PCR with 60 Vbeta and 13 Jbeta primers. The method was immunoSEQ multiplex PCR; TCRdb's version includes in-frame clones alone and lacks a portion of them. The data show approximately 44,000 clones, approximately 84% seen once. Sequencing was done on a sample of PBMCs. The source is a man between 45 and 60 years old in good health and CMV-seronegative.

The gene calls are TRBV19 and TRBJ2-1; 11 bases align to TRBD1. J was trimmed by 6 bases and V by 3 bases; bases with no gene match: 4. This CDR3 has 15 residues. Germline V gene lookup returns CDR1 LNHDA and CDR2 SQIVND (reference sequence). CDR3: CASSISGTGGNEQFF. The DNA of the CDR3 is TGTGCCAGTAGTATCTCCGGGACAGGGGGCAATGAGCAGTTCTTC.

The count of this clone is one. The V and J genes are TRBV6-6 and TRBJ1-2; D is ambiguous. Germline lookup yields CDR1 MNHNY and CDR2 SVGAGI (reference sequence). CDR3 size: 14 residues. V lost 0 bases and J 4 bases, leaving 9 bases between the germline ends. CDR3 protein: CASSYSQPSYGYTF. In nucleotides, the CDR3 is TGTGCCAGCAGTTACTCTCAACCGAGCTATGGCTACACCTTC.

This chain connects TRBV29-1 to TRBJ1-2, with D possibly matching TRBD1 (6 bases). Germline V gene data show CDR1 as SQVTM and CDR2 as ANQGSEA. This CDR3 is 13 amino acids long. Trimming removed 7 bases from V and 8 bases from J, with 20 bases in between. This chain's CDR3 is CSGTTGLQGGYTF. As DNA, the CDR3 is TGCAGCGGCACCACAGGGCTCCAGGGGGGCTACACCTTC.

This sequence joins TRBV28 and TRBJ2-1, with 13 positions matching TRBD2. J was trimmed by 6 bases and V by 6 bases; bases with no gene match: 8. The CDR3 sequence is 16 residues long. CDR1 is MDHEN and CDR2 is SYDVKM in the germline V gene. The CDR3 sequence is CASRGLAGWVANEQFF. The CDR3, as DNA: TGTGCCAGCAGGGGACTAGCGGGATGGGTGGCCAATGAGCAGTTCTTC.

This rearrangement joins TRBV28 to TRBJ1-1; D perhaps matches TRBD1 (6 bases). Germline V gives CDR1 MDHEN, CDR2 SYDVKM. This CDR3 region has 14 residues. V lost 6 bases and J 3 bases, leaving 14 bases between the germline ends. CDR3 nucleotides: TGTGCCAGCAGACAAAGACAGGTGTACACTGAAGCTTTCTTT. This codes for CASRQRQVYTEAFF.

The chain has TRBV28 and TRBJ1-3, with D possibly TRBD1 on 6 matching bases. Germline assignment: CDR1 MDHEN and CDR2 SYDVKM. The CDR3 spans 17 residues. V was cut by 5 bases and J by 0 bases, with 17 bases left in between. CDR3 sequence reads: CASSPGGGVLSGNTIYF. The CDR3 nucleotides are TGTGCCAGCAGTCCCGGGGGGGGCGTCCTCTCTGGAAACACCATATATTTT.

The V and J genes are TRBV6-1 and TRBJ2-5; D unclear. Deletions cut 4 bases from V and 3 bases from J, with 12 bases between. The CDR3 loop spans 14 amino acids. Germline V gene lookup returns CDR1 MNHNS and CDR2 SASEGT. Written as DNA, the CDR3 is TGTGCCAGCAGTGGTCACAGCTCAGAAGAGACCCAGTACTTC. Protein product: CASSGHSSEETQYF.

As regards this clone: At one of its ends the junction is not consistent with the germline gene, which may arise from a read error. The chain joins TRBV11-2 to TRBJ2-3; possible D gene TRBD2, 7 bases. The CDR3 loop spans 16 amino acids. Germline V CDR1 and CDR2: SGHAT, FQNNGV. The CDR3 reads CASSIDGGPLPVTQYF. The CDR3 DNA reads TGTGCCAGCAGCATAGACGGGGGGCCCCTCCCAGTTACGCAGTATTTT.

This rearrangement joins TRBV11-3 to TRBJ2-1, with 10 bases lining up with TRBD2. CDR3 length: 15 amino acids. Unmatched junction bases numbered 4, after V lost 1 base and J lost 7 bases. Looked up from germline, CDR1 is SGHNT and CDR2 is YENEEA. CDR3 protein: CASSLGSGRLNEQFF. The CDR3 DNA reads TGTGCCAGCAGCTTAGGTAGCGGGAGGCTTAATGAGCAGTTCTTC.

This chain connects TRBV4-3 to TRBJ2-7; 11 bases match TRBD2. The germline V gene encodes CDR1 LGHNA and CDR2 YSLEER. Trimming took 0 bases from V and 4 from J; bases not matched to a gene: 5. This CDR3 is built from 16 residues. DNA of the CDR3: TGCGCCAGCAGCCAAGACCCGACTAGCGGGGCTTACGAGCAGTACTTC. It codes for CASSQDPTSGAYEQYF.

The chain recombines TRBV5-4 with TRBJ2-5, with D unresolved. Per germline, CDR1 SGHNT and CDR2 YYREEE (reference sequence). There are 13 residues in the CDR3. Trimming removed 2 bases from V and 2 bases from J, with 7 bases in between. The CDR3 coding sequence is TGTGCCAGCAGCTTCGCCCTACAAGAGACCCAGTACTTC. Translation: CASSFALQETQYF.

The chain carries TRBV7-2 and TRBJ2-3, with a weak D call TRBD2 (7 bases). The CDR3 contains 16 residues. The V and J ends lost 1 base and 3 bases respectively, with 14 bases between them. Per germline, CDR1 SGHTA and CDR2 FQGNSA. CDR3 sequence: CASSLVGGGGTDTQYF. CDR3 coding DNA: TGTGCCAGCAGCTTAGTGGGGGGGGGCGGGACAGATACGCAGTATTTT.

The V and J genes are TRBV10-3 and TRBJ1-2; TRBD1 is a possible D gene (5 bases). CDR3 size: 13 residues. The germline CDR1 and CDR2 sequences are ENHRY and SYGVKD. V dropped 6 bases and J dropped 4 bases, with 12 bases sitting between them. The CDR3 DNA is TGTGCCATCAGGGACACGATCGGCTATGGCTACACCTTC. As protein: CAIRDTIGYGYTF.

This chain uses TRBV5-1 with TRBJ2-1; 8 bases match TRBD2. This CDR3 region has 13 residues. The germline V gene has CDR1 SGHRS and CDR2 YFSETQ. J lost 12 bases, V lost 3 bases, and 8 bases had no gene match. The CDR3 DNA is TGCGCCAGCAGCTCCCCTCCCCGGGAGGGGCAGTTCTTC. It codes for CASSSPPREGQFF.

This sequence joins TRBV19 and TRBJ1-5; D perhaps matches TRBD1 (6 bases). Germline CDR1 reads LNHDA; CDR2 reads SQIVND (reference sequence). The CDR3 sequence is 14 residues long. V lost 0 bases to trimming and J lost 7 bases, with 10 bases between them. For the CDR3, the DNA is TGTGCCAGTAGTATAGAACAGGGAAGGCAGCCCCAGCATTTT. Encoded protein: CASSIEQGRQPQHF. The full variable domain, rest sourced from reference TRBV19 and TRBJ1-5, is DGGITQSPKYLFRKEGQNVTLSCEQNLNHDAMYWYRQDPGQGLRLIYYSQIVNDFQKGDIAEGYSVSREKKESFPLTVTSAQKNPTAFYLCASSIEQGRQPQHFGDGTRLSIL.

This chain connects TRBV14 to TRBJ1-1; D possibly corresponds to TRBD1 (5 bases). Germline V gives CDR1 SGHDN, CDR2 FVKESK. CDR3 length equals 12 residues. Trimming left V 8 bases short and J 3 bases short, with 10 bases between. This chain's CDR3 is CASAQGYTEAFF. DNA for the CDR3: TGTGCCAGCGCCCAGGGATACACTGAAGCTTTCTTT. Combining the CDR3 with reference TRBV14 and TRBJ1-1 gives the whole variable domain EAGVTQFPSHSVIEKGQTVTLRCDPISGHDNLYWYRRVMGKEIKFLLHFVKESKQDESGMPNNRFLAERTGGTYSTLKVQPAELEDSGVYFCASAQGYTEAFFGQGTRLTVV.

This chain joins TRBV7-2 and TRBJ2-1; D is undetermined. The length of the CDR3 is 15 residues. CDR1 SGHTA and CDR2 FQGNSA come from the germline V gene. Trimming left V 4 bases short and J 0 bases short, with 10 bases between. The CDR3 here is CASSSQRSSYNEQFF. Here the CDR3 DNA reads TGTGCCAGCAGCTCCCAACGGAGCTCCTACAATGAGCAGTTCTTC. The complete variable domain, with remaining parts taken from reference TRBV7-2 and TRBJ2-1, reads GAGVSQSPSNKVTEKGKDVELRCDPISGHTALYWYRQSLGQGLEFLIYFQGNSAPDKSGLPSDRFSAERTGGSVSTLTIQRTQQEDSAVYLCASSSQRSSYNEQFFGPGTRLTVL.

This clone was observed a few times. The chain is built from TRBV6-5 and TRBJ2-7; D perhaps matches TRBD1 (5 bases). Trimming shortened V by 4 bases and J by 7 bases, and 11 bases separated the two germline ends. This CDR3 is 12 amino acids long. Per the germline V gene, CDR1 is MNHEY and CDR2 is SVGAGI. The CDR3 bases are TGTGCCAGCAGTTTAGGGGTAGGGGAGCAGTACTTC. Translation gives CASSLGVGEQYF.

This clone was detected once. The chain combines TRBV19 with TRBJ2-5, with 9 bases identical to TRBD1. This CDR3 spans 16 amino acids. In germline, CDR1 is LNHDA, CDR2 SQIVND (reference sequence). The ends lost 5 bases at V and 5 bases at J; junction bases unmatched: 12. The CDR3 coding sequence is TGTGCCAGTAGTGCCCTACCGGGACAGGGTAGGGAGACCCAGTACTTC. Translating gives CASSALPGQGRETQYF. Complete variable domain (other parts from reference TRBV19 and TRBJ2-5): DGGITQSPKYLFRKEGQNVTLSCEQNLNHDAMYWYRQDPGQGLRLIYYSQIVNDFQKGDIAEGYSVSREKKESFPLTVTSAQKNPTAFYLCASSALPGQGRETQYFGPGTRLLVL.

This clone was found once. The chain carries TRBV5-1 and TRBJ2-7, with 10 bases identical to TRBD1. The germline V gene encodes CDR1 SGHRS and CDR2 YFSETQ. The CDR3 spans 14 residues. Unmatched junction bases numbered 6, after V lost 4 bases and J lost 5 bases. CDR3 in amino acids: CASSQDRGFDEQYF. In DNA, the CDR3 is TGCGCCAGCAGCCAGGACAGGGGGTTCGACGAGCAGTACTTC. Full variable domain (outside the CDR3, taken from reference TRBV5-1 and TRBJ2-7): KAGVTQTPRYLIKTRGQQVTLSCSPISGHRSVSWYQQTPGQGLQFLFEYFSETQRNKGNFPGRFSGRQFSNSRSEMNVSTLELGDSALYLCASSQDRGFDEQYFGPGTRLTVT.